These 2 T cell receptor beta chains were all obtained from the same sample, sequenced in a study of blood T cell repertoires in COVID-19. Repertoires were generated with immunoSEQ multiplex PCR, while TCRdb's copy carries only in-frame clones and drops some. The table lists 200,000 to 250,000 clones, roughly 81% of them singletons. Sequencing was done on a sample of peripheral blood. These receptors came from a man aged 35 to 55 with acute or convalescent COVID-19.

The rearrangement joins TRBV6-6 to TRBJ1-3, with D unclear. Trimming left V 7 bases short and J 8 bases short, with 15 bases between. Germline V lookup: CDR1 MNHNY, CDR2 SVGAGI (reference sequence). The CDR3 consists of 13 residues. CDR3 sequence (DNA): TGTGCCAGCACCGGGAGTTCCGTAGACACCATATATTTT. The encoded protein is CASTGSSVDTIYF.

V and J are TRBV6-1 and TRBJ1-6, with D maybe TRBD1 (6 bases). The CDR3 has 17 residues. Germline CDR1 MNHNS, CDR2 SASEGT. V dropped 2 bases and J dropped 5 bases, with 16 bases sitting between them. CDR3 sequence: CASSESSWDNNNSPLHF. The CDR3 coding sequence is TGTGCCAGCAGTGAATCCAGTTGGGACAACAATAATTCACCCCTCCACTTT.